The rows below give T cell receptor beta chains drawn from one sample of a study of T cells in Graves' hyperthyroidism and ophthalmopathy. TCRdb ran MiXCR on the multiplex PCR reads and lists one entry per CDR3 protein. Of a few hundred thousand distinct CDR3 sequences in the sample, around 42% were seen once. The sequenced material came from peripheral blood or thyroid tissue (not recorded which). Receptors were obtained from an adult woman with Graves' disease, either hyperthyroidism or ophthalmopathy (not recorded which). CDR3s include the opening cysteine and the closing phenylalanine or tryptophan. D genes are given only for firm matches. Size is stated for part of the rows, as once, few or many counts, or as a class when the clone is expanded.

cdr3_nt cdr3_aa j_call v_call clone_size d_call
TGTGCCAGCAGCGGGCCCGGGATTAACTATGGCTACACCTTC CASSGPGINYGYTF TRBJ1-2 TRBV12-3/TRBV12-4 many NA
TGTGCCAGCAGCCCTGCTCGAGCTAATGAAAAACTGTTTTTT CASSPARANEKLFF TRBJ1-4 TRBV7-9 once NA
TGTGCCAGCAGCCTTGGACAGACCTACTACGAGCAGTACTTC CASSLGQTYYEQYF TRBJ2-7 TRBV5-5 many NA
TGTGCCAGCAGTGTCAGAGGGATGGAGACCCAGTACTTC CASSVRGMETQYF TRBJ2-5 TRBV2 NA NA
TGCAGCGTTGCGGGACAGGTCATGGAGACCCAGTACTTC CSVAGQVMETQYF TRBJ2-5 TRBV29-1 few TRBD1
TGCGCCAGCAGCCAAGCTGGACTAGCGGGAGTAGGGACCGGGGAGCTGTTTTTT CASSQAGLAGVGTGELFF TRBJ2-2 TRBV4-1 many TRBD2
TGTGCCAGCAGTTACTCGGGAAGGGGTCCGAGAAACTATGGCTACACCTTC CASSYSGRGPRNYGYTF TRBJ1-2 TRBV6-5 many NA
TGCAGTGCCCCAGACAGGTCTGGAAACACTGAAGCTTTCTTT CSAPDRSGNTEAFF TRBJ1-1 TRBV20-1 NA NA
TGTGCCAGCAGCTTAAGTTTTGGCATTCGAAATTCACCCCTCCACTTT CASSLSFGIRNSPLHF TRBJ1-6 TRBV7-7 NA NA
TGCGCCAGCAGTGAGCCGAGACTAGAACAGGAGACCCAGTACTTC CASSEPRLEQETQYF TRBJ2-5 TRBV10-2 many NA
TGTGCTAGCACCAGCCTCCCCGGGACCCAAGAGACCCAGTACTTC CASTSLPGTQETQYF TRBJ2-5 TRBV7-6 NA NA
TGTGCTAGCAGCCCTGGCAGGGGGCTTGACGGGGAGCTGTTTTTT CASSPGRGLDGELFF TRBJ2-2 TRBV7-9 NA TRBD1
TGCGCCAGCAGCCACACAGGGGGGAATTCACCCCTCCACTTT CASSHTGGNSPLHF TRBJ1-6 TRBV5-1 NA TRBD1
TGTGCCAGCAGCTTAACAGCAGGGAGGTATTCACCCCTCCACTTT CASSLTAGRYSPLHF TRBJ1-6 TRBV7-2 NA NA
TGTGCCAGCACCTTAGGGGGGTTCTATGGCTACACCTTC CASTLGGFYGYTF TRBJ1-2 TRBV7-2 NA NA
TGCAGCGTTGAAGAACTAGGCGTCCTGCTTGGCTACACCTTC CSVEELGVLLGYTF TRBJ1-2 TRBV29-1 few NA
TGTGCCATCAGGAAGACAGGGTTGGGAAACACCATATATTTT CAIRKTGLGNTIYF TRBJ1-3 TRBV10-3 NA TRBD1
TGTGCCAGCAGCTTAGACTCGCATTATAATTCACCCCTCCACTTT CASSLDSHYNSPLHF TRBJ1-6 TRBV7-8 many NA
TGTGCCAGCAGCCGGGAGGCCTCTGGGGCCAACGTCCTGACTTTC CASSREASGANVLTF TRBJ2-6 TRBV7-8 NA TRBD2
TGCGCCAGCAGCCCGGGACAGGTCCTCATAAGTTTGGAAAAACTGTTTTTT CASSPGQVLISLEKLFF TRBJ1-4 TRBV5-1 many TRBD1
TGTGCCAGCAGCGTAGGCGACAGGGGGCGAGGCTACACCTTC CASSVGDRGRGYTF TRBJ1-2 TRBV9 NA TRBD1
TGTGCCAGCTCACCGAGCCGTCGGGAGCAGTACTTC CASSPSRREQYF TRBJ2-7 TRBV18 NA NA
TGCAGTGCTAGAGATTTGCGACAGGGAGCGGATTCAGAAGCTTTCTTT CSARDLRQGADSEAFF TRBJ1-1 TRBV20-1 NA TRBD1
TGCAGCGTTACAAGGACGGGGCTCCAAGAGACCCAGTACTTC CSVTRTGLQETQYF TRBJ2-5 TRBV29-1 NA NA
TGTGCCAGCAGTTACAACCCAGGGGGCGGGTATGGCTACACCTTC CASSYNPGGGYGYTF TRBJ1-2 TRBV6-6 many TRBD1
TGTGCCAGCAGTCCCCGGACAGGCCCCGGGGAGCAGTTCTTC CASSPRTGPGEQFF TRBJ2-1 TRBV2 NA TRBD1
TGTGCCAGCAGCACAGGGGTCGAGCAGTACTTC CASSTGVEQYF TRBJ2-7 TRBV11-2 many TRBD1
TGCGCCAGCAGCCGGCTAGCGGGAGTCGGCTCCTACGAGCAGTACTTC CASSRLAGVGSYEQYF TRBJ2-7 TRBV5-1 many TRBD2
TGTGCCAGCAGCCAATCTATACCGGGACTAGTCCCCTACGAGCAGTACTTC CASSQSIPGLVPYEQYF TRBJ2-7 TRBV7-2 few TRBD2
TGTGCCAGCGGTTTTGACTATGGCTACACCTTC CASGFDYGYTF TRBJ1-2 TRBV2 few NA
TGTGCCAGCAGCTTCGGTACAGGGACGCAAGAGACCCAGTACTTC CASSFGTGTQETQYF TRBJ2-5 TRBV7-9 NA NA
TGTGCCAGCAGTGAAATCGGAACAGGGAGGACCTACACCTTC CASSEIGTGRTYTF TRBJ1-2 TRBV6-1 many NA
TGTGCCAGCAGTGAACTAGCGGGAAGGACTGGTATCACCGGGGAGCTGTTTTTT CASSELAGRTGITGELFF TRBJ2-2 TRBV2 NA TRBD2
TGTGCCAGTAGAGGATGGGAGGGACAGAACACTGAAGCTTTCTTT CASRGWEGQNTEAFF TRBJ1-1 TRBV19 many NA
TGTGCCAGCAGCTTAGTACTTCCGGAGGCACCCCTCCACTTT CASSLVLPEAPLHF TRBJ1-6 TRBV7-6 NA NA
TGTGCCAGCAGCTTTGACAGTTCTCAAGAGACCCAGTACTTC CASSFDSSQETQYF TRBJ2-5 TRBV11-2 many NA
TGCGCCAGCAGCCAAGGGACGGGAGAAAAATACGAGCAGTACTTC CASSQGTGEKYEQYF TRBJ2-7 TRBV5-1 NA NA
TGTGCCAGCAGTAGGACTAGCAGATCCTACAATGAGCAGTTCTTC CASSRTSRSYNEQFF TRBJ2-1 TRBV2 few TRBD2
TGTGCCAGCATCGGGAGTTGGGGCACCGGGGAGCTGTTTTTT CASIGSWGTGELFF TRBJ2-2 TRBV3-1 few NA
TGTGCCAGCAGTTTGACCCACTGGGGAGCTTTCTTT CASSLTHWGAFF TRBJ1-1 TRBV27 many NA
TGTGCCATCAGTGCGGACAGGGATGAGACCCAGTACTTC CAISADRDETQYF TRBJ2-5 TRBV10-3 NA TRBD1
TGTGCCAGCAGCCGACCAAGGTTGCGGGATTCTCGAAACACCATATATTTT CASSRPRLRDSRNTIYF TRBJ1-3 TRBV7-8 few NA
TGTGCCAGCAGCTTAAGGACTAGCCATAGCTCCTACGAGCAGTACTTC CASSLRTSHSSYEQYF TRBJ2-7 TRBV7-2 many TRBD2
TGCGCAGGCCGGTCCTATAATTCACCCCTCCACTTT CAGRSYNSPLHF TRBJ1-6 TRBV20-1 NA NA
TGCAGTGCTAGCTTAGATCCGGGACTCCCAGAGACCCAGTACTTC CSASLDPGLPETQYF TRBJ2-5 TRBV20-1 NA NA
TGTGCCATCGGGGGAGCGAGCTACGGGGAGACCCAGTACTTC CAIGGASYGETQYF TRBJ2-5 TRBV10-3 NA NA
TGCGCCAGCAGCCCAATGAGGATCAATCAGCCCCAGCATTTT CASSPMRINQPQHF TRBJ1-5 TRBV10-2 many NA
TGTGCCAGCAGCCACGGGACAGGGTACACTGAAGCTTTCTTT CASSHGTGYTEAFF TRBJ1-1 TRBV14 NA TRBD1
TGTGCCAGCAGCTCCGGGACAGGGGGTTTAAAGGATGGTTACGAGCAGTACTTC CASSSGTGGLKDGYEQYF TRBJ2-7 TRBV5-4 NA TRBD1
TGTGCCACGCGGGACAATATTAATTCACCCCTCCACTTT CATRDNINSPLHF TRBJ1-6 TRBV28 many NA
TGTGCCATCGGTAAAGGCCAAGAGCAGTACTTC CAIGKGQEQYF TRBJ2-7 TRBV7-9 NA NA
TGTGCCAGCACTATGGGGTTGGCGCAGTATTTT CASTMGLAQYF TRBJ2-3 TRBV25-1 NA NA
TGCAGTGCTACGACTAGCGGGAAACGGCGCGAGCAGTACTTC CSATTSGKRREQYF TRBJ2-7 TRBV20-1 many TRBD2
TGTGCCAGCAGCCTTACGGCGGGGTGGGATGAGCAGTTCTTC CASSLTAGWDEQFF TRBJ2-1 TRBV7-3 few NA
TGTGCCAGCAGCTTACTGAGGGGATTTATCACCGGGGAGCTGTTTTTT CASSLLRGFITGELFF TRBJ2-2 TRBV7-2 NA NA
TGTGCCAGCACCTCCCTCCGCAGGGGAAATGGAGAGACCCAGTACTTC CASTSLRRGNGETQYF TRBJ2-5 TRBV6-2/TRBV6-3 many NA
TGTGCCAGCAGCTTGAGGGGGGGGAATGAAAAACTGTTTTTT CASSLRGGNEKLFF TRBJ1-4 TRBV7-8 few NA
TGTGCCAGCAGCTTAAATCTGGGATTAGCTATCTTTCAAGAGACCCAGTACTTC CASSLNLGLAIFQETQYF TRBJ2-5 TRBV7-3 many NA
TGTGCCAGCAGTTTAATACCCAAACGGGACTCCCACTACGAGCAGTACTTC CASSLIPKRDSHYEQYF TRBJ2-7 TRBV7-2 many NA